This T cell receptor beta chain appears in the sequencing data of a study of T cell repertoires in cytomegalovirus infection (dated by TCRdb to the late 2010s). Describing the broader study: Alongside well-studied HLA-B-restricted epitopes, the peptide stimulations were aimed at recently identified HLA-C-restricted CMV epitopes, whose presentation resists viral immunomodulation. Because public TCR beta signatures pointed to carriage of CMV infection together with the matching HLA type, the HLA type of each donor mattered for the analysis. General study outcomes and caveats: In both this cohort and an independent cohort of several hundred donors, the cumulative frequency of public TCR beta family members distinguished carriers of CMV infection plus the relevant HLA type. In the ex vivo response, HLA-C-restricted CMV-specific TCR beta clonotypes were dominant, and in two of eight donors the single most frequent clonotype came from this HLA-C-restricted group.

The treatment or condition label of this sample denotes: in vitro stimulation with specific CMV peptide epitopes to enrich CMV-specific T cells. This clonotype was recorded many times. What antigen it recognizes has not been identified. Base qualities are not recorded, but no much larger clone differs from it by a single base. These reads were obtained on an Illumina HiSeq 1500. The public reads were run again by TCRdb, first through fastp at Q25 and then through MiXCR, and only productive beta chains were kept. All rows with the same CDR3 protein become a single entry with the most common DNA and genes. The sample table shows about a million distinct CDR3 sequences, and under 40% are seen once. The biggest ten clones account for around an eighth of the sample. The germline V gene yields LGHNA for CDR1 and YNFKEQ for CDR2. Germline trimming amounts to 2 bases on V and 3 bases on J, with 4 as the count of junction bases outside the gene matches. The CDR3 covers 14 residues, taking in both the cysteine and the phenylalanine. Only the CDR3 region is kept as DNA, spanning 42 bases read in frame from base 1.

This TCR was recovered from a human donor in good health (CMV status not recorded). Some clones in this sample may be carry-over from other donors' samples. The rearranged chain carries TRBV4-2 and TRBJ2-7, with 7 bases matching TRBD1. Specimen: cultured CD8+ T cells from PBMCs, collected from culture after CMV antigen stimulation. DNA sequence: TGTGCCAGCAGCCAATCGGGACAGAGCTACGAGCAGTACTTC. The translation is CASSQSGQSYEQYF.